This record concerns one T cell receptor (beta chain) sequence. Its antigen is not identified. This record comes from a study of shared clonotypes between healthy human individuals. As for the study in general: The plates for each donor numbered three CD4 naive, three CD4 memory, two CD8 naive and one CD8 memory. Whole-study findings and limits: In contrast to clonotypes shared by all four donors, non-shared clonotypes had lower generation probabilities.

The donors, all of them Caucasian adults, lived in Nashville, Tennessee. The investigators split CD4+ cells into a CD45RA+ naive subset and a CD45RA-negative memory subset. The assay was immunoSEQ multiplex PCR, and TCRdb's table has in-frame clones only and misses some. The sample holds roughly 1 million clones; about 80% are singletons and the top ten take about 1.4%. The sequence was obtained from a man aged 18 to 30 in good health. Sequenced input: memory CD4+ T cells sorted from blood. The sample's subset: CD45RA-negative fraction.

The CDR3 DNA follows: TGTGCCAGCAGAACAAGCGGGAGGATCAATGAGCAGTTCTTC. Translation gives CASRTSGRINEQFF. The chain couples TRBV6-1 to TRBJ2-1; the match to TRBD2 covers 9 bases. CDR3 size: 14 residues. Losses at the gene ends were 6 bases for V and 6 bases for J; bases not matched to a gene: 6. Germline loops: CDR1 MNHNS, CDR2 SASEGT.